The rows below give T cell receptor beta chains drawn from one sample of a study of shared clonotypes between healthy human individuals. Assay: immunoSEQ multiplex PCR; the TCRdb copy retains only in-frame clones and omits some. The profile covers some 1 million clones, with 65% to 75% appearing a single time and nearly 1.5% taken by the ten largest. The sample consisted of memory CD4+ T cells sorted from blood. The receptors shown here come from a young man in good health. The CDR3 runs from the conserved cysteine through the conserved F or W. A D gene is named only where the DNA matches it firmly. Part of the rows lack a size; the others show once, few, many or a class for expanded clones.

d_call	v_call	j_call	clone_size	cdr3_aa	cdr3_nt
TRBD1	TRBV14	TRBJ1-1	few	CASSQIGRGRAGDTEAFF	TGTGCCAGCAGCCAAATCGGCAGGGGGAGGGCTGGGGACACTGAAGCTTTCTTT
.	TRBV19	TRBJ1-6	.	CASRRSYNSPLHF	TGTGCCAGTAGACGCTCCTATAATTCACCCCTCCACTTT
.	TRBV25-1	TRBJ2-1	.	CASTSQIYNEQFF	TGTGCCAGCACTTCACAGATCTACAATGAGCAGTTCTTC
.	TRBV7-6	TRBJ2-1	once	CASSLAKGGLQNEQFF	TGTGCCAGCAGCTTAGCGAAGGGCGGACTCCAAAATGAGCAGTTCTTC
TRBD1	TRBV27	TRBJ2-7	.	CASSRDRGFYEQYF	TGTGCCAGCAGTCGGGACAGGGGGTTCTACGAGCAGTACTTC
TRBD2	TRBV2	TRBJ2-7	.	CASLWGGFTYEQYF	TGTGCCAGCTTATGGGGGGGGTTTACCTACGAGCAGTACTTC
.	TRBV19	TRBJ2-3	few	CASSINREGTQYF	TGTGCCAGTAGTATAAACAGGGAGGGTACGCAGTATTTT
TRBD1	TRBV5-4	TRBJ2-7	.	CASSLARQGALYEQYF	TGTGCCAGCAGCTTGGCCCGCCAGGGGGCTCTGTACGAGCAGTACTTC
TRBD2	TRBV7-8	TRBJ2-1	few	CASSLEGGGRLSYNEQFF	TGTGCCAGCAGCTTAGAGGGGGGCGGGAGGCTCTCCTACAATGAGCAGTTCTTC
.	TRBV7-9	TRBJ2-1	.	CASSPSLGTSSPFEQFF	TGTGCCAGCAGCCCCTCCCTCGGGACTTCCAGCCCCTTTGAGCAGTTCTTC
.	TRBV5-1	TRBJ1-1	few	CASSLDRPNTEAFF	TGCGCCAGCAGCTTGGACAGGCCGAACACTGAAGCTTTCTTT
.	TRBV27	TRBJ2-1	.	CASSLSGAQRGGEFF	TGTGCCAGCAGTTTAAGTGGGGCTCAGCGAGGGGGTGAGTTCTTC
TRBD1	TRBV6-1	TRBJ1-5	.	CASRTDRALGPQHF	TGTGCCAGCAGGACCGACAGGGCCCTAGGGCCCCAGCATTTT
.	TRBV15	TRBJ2-5	.	CATSRAERGRFILQETQYF	TGTGCCACCAGCAGAGCCGAGAGGGGGAGGTTCATTTTGCAAGAGACCCAGTACTTC
.	TRBV2	TRBJ2-3	.	CASTLKDTQYF	TGTGCCAGCACCCTCAAAGATACGCAGTATTTT
TRBD1	TRBV2	TRBJ1-1	.	CASREDRSSAEAFF	TGTGCCAGCAGAGAGGACAGGTCTAGCGCTGAAGCTTTCTTT
.	TRBV7-3	TRBJ2-1	.	CASSLVRGASYNEQFF	TGTGCCAGCAGCTTAGTCAGGGGGGCATCCTACAATGAGCAGTTCTTC
.	TRBV18	TRBJ2-7	once	CASSPPSSYEQYF	TGTGCCAGCTCACCACCGTCGAGCTACGAGCAGTACTTC
.	TRBV14	TRBJ2-3	.	CASSQGSSGSTDTQYF	TGTGCCAGCAGCCAAGGGTCGAGCGGCTCCACAGATACGCAGTATTTT
TRBD1	TRBV30	TRBJ1-6	few	CASIPGQNNSPLHF	TGTGCCTCGATTCCGGGACAGAATAATTCACCCCTCCACTTT
TRBD1	TRBV18	TRBJ2-7	.	CASSPPFEGAEQYF	TGTGCCAGCTCACCACCGTTTGAGGGGGCCGAGCAGTACTTC
.	TRBV10-3	TRBJ1-4	few	CASSRAPNEKLFF	TGTGCCTCCTCCAGGGCCCCCAATGAAAAACTGTTTTTT
.	TRBV5-8	TRBJ2-7	.	CASSFHPEQYF	TGTGCCAGCAGCTTCCATCCCGAGCAGTACTTC
.	TRBV11-1	TRBJ1-2	.	CASSLGGRLRGYTF	TGTGCCAGCAGCTTAGGGGGCAGGCTTAGAGGCTACACCTTC
.	TRBV6-5	TRBJ1-2	.	CASSYGGGYTF	TGTGCCAGCAGTTACGGGGGTGGCTACACCTTC
.	TRBV14	TRBJ1-1	.	CASSQVQGIGTEAFF	TGTGCCAGCAGCCAAGTACAGGGCATTGGCACTGAAGCTTTCTTT
TRBD1	TRBV6-5	TRBJ2-7	.	CASSKFRDRGYEQYF	TGTGCCAGCAGCAAATTCCGGGACAGAGGATACGAGCAGTACTTC
.	TRBV4-3	TRBJ2-1	.	CASSQDSASWSEQFF	TGCGCCAGCAGCCAAGATAGCGCTAGCTGGAGTGAGCAGTTCTTC
TRBD2	TRBV2	TRBJ2-7	few	CASRGLAGEQYF	TGTGCCAGCAGGGGACTAGCGGGGGAGCAGTACTTC
TRBD1	TRBV5-1	TRBJ2-3	.	CASSPDRVTDTQYF	TGCGCCAGCAGCCCGGACAGGGTCACGGATACGCAGTATTTT
.	TRBV4-3	TRBJ1-2	.	CASSQATGQGNGYTF	TGCGCCAGCAGCCAAGCCACTGGGCAGGGTAATGGCTACACCTTC
.	TRBV29-1	TRBJ2-7	.	CSAGQSYEQYF	TGCAGCGCCGGACAGAGCTACGAGCAGTACTTC
TRBD2	TRBV19	TRBJ2-7	.	CASRGTSGATGEQYF	TGTGCCAGCCGCGGGACTAGCGGAGCAACAGGCGAGCAGTACTTC
.	TRBV30	TRBJ2-7	many	CAWMDRGHYEQYF	TGTGCCTGGATGGACCGGGGGCACTACGAGCAGTACTTC
.	TRBV28	TRBJ1-2	.	CASSLISGPSGGYTF	TGTGCCAGCAGCCTAATTTCAGGCCCTAGTGGTGGCTACACCTTC
TRBD2	TRBV19	TRBJ2-2	.	CASSIRSGGVGELFF	TGTGCCAGTAGTATAAGGTCGGGAGGGGTCGGGGAGCTGTTTTTT
.	TRBV5-1	TRBJ1-1	.	CASTNSPPLGMNTEAFF	TGCGCCAGCACCAACTCCCCCCCCTTAGGGATGAACACTGAAGCTTTCTTT
.	TRBV30	TRBJ2-7	.	CAWRTNSYEQYF	TGTGCCTGGCGGACCAACTCCTACGAGCAGTACTTC
TRBD1	TRBV7-9	TRBJ2-3	.	CASSLLVSGQGPDTQYF	TGTGCCAGCAGCTTATTAGTGTCCGGACAGGGCCCGGATACGCAGTATTTT
TRBD2	TRBV9	TRBJ2-1	.	CASDAGGLAGGPEQFF	TGTGCCAGCGACGCCGGAGGACTAGCGGGGGGGCCTGAGCAGTTCTTC
.	TRBV13	TRBJ2-2	.	CASSPPRRAWDTGELFF	TGTGCCAGCAGCCCACCACGCCGCGCTTGGGACACCGGGGAGCTGTTTTTT
TRBD2	TRBV7-2	TRBJ2-1	.	CASSLEASGRSEQFF	TGTGCCAGCAGCTTAGAGGCTAGCGGGAGGAGTGAGCAGTTCTTC
TRBD2	TRBV6-5	TRBJ2-7	.	CASSRRTGGGPQQYF	TGTGCCAGCAGCCGAAGGACGGGAGGTGGGCCCCAGCAGTACTTC
TRBD2	TRBV11-3	TRBJ2-2	.	CASSLGGAGGSRELFF	TGTGCCAGCAGCTTAGGGGGCGCGGGAGGTTCCCGGGAGCTGTTTTTT
TRBD2	TRBV6-5	TRBJ2-4	once	CASSPGGLAKNIQYF	TGTGCCAGCAGCCCGGGGGGGCTGGCCAAAAACATTCAGTACTTC
TRBD2	TRBV7-2	TRBJ2-7	once	CASSLVSLTLTSGYEQYF	TGTGCCAGCAGCTTAGTTTCACTGACATTGACTAGCGGCTACGAGCAGTACTTC
.	TRBV28	TRBJ1-1	.	CASSLWQGNTEAFF	TGTGCCAGCAGTTTATGGCAGGGGAACACTGAAGCTTTCTTT
TRBD1	TRBV11-2	TRBJ2-7	.	CASSFRQGGRDEQYF	TGTGCCAGCAGCTTCCGACAGGGCGGACGTGACGAGCAGTACTTC
.	TRBV7-2	TRBJ2-2	.	CASSTGRTLANTGELFF	TGTGCCAGCAGCACAGGAAGGACTCTAGCGAACACCGGGGAGCTGTTTTTT
TRBD1	TRBV6-5	TRBJ1-5	.	CASSYTGQGNQPQHF	TGTGCCAGCAGTTACACGGGACAGGGCAATCAGCCCCAGCATTTT
TRBD1	TRBV2	TRBJ1-5	once	CASRSGGQPQHF	TGTGCCAGCAGATCAGGGGGTCAGCCCCAGCATTTT
TRBD1	TRBV28	TRBJ1-1	.	CASSASGQGSTEAFF	TGTGCCAGCAGTGCCTCTGGACAGGGGAGTACTGAAGCTTTCTTT
TRBD2	TRBV19	TRBJ2-7	.	CASSIGGSSHEQYF	TGTGCCAGTAGTATAGGCGGGAGTTCGCACGAGCAGTACTTC
.	TRBV7-2	TRBJ1-1	.	CASSFSRVTEAFF	TGTGCCAGCAGCTTTTCCAGGGTCACTGAAGCTTTCTTT